The 7 T cell receptor beta chains reported below all come from one sample, sequenced in a study of cytomegalovirus exposure and HLA in healthy donors. This table comes from immunoSEQ multiplex PCR, and its TCRdb copy is limited to in-frame clones, with some not included. The sample contains about 120,000 clones, about 88% of which appear only once. Sample: PBMCs. Receptor source: a man between 18 and 29 years old in good health and CMV-seropositive.

The chain couples TRBV9 to TRBJ2-5, with TRBD2 matching over 10 bases. The CDR3 is 15 residues long. CDR1 and CDR2 from the germline V gene are SGDLS and YYNGEE. The J segment lost 2 bases and the V segment lost 4 bases, leaving 5 bases of the junction unmatched. This CDR3 is CASSHSGGKQETQYF. CDR3 nucleotides: TGTGCCAGCAGCCATAGCGGGGGGAAACAAGAGACCCAGTACTTC.

The rearrangement joins TRBV11-1 to TRBJ2-5, with D perhaps matching TRBD2 (6 bases). The CDR3 has 14 amino acids. Germline values: CDR1 SGHAT, CDR2 FQDESV (reference sequence). V lost 1 base and J lost 5, with 11 bases in between. CDR3 residues: CASSLGRGGETQYF. The CDR3, as DNA: TGTGCCAGCAGCTTAGGGCGGGGCGGGGAGACCCAGTACTTC. The whole variable domain, filled in from reference TRBV11-1 and TRBJ2-5, reads EAEVAQSPRYKITEKSQAVAFWCDPISGHATLYWYRQILGQGPELLVQFQDESVVDDSQLPKDRFSAERLKGVDSTLKIQPAELGDSAMYLCASSLGRGGETQYFGPGTRLLVL.

This clone appeared a few times. V and J are TRBV7-9 and TRBJ1-3; tentative D call: TRBD1 (6 bases). The CDR3 extends over 18 amino acids. Trimming cost V 5 bases and J 1 base, with 21 bases left between them. Per germline, CDR1 SEHNR and CDR2 FQNEAQ (reference sequence). The CDR3: CASSQRATGSLSGNTIYF. The CDR3, as DNA: TGTGCCAGCAGCCAACGGGCTACAGGGAGTCTATCTGGAAACACCATATATTTT.

This chain connects TRBV7-9 to TRBJ2-7; 7 positions agree with TRBD1. Trimming at V came to 3 bases and at J to 3 bases, leaving 2 bases not matched to a gene. Germline loops: CDR1 SEHNR, CDR2 FQNEAQ (reference sequence). The CDR3 length is 13 residues. This CDR3 reads CASSFTGDYEQYF. The DNA for the CDR3 is TGTGCCAGCAGCTTTACAGGGGACTACGAGCAGTACTTC. Full variable domain (remainder filled in from reference TRBV7-9 and TRBJ2-7): DTGVSQNPRHKITKRGQNVTFRCDPISEHNRLYWYRQTLGQGPEFLTYFQNEAQLEKSRLLSDRFSAERPKGSFSTLEIQRTEQGDSAMYLCASSFTGDYEQYFGPGTRLTVT.

The chain combines TRBV2 with TRBJ2-1, with D hard to call. V gave up 6 bases and J gave up 9 bases, with 6 bases separating them. The germline V gene has CDR1 SNHLY and CDR2 FYNNEI. The CDR3 has 10 residues. Here the CDR3 reads CASRTTEQFF. The CDR3 DNA follows: TGTGCCAGCAGAACTACTGAGCAGTTCTTC. Filled out from reference TRBV2 and TRBJ2-1, the complete variable domain reads EPEVTQTPSHQVTQMGQEVILRCVPISNHLYFYWYRQILGQKVEFLVSFYNNEISEKSEIFDDQFSVERPDGSNFTLKIRSTKLEDSAMYFCASRTTEQFFGPGTRLTVL.

The chain links TRBV6-1 to TRBJ1-1; the D gene is possibly TRBD1 (5 bases). V shed 3 bases and J shed 11 bases, with 16 bases lying between them. Per the germline V gene, CDR1 is MNHNS and CDR2 is SASEGT. This CDR3 is 13 amino acids long. Written as DNA, the CDR3 is TGTGCCAGCAGTGACCGATTACAGGTAGGGGCTTTCTTT. It encodes CASSDRLQVGAFF.

V gene TRBV23-1 combines with J gene TRBJ2-7; TRBD1 aligns across 9 bases. TRBV23-1 is an open reading frame, and its role is uncertain. The CDR3 spans 14 residues. Trimming took 7 bases from V and 2 from J; bases not matched to a gene: 6. CDR3 bases: TGCGCCAGCACCTGGGACAGGGTTACCTACGAGCAGTACTTC. The encoded protein is CASTWDRVTYEQYF.